This T cell receptor beta chain was found in a study of blood T cell repertoires in COVID-19. Seattle cases were enrolled at active infection and followed longitudinally. Trimming took 4 bases from V and 4 from J; bases not matched to a gene: 9. This CDR3 spans 16 amino acids. Germline CDR1 reads SGHNT; CDR2 reads YYREEE (reference sequence). Source study methods: Amplification of reference gene primers provided the estimated nucleated cell counts. Using immunoSEQ multiplex PCR, the repertoire was profiled, and TCRdb retains in-frame clones only, with some absent. V, J and clone size derive from that table, while D and trimming were established from the DNA sequence. The table has about 230,000 clones, approximately 90% seen once; the top ten hold approximately 2.5%.

This TCR was sampled from a man aged 25-45 years with COVID-19, enrolled during active disease. V usage is TRBV5-4 and J usage is TRBJ2-3, with TRBD2 identical over 10 bases. Material for sequencing was peripheral blood. The CDR3 DNA reads TGTGCCAGCAGCATTCGGAGCGGGAGGGGCGCAGATACGCAGTATTTT. Its translation: CASSIRSGRGADTQYF.